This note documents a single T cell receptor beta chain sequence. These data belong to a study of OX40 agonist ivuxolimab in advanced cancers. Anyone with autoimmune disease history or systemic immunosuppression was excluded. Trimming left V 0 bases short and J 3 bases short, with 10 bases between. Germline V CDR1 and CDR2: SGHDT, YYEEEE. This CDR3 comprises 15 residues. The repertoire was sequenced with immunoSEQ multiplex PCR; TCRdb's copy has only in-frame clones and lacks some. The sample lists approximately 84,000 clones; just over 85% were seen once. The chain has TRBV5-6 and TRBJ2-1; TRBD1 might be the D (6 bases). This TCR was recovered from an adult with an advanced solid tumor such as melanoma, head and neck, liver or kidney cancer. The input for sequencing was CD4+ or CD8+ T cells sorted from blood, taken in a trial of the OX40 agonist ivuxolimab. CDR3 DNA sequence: TGTGCCAGCAGCTTGGCAGGGGCCCTCTACAATGAGCAGTTCTTC. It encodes CASSLAGALYNEQFF.